The clone carrying this TCR beta chain was seen a few times. Its antigen is undetermined. The data are from a study of blood T cells in healthy people across ages. Study findings and constraints: Roughly linearly, TCR beta diversity per million T cells fell as age increased. There was a strong correlation between TCR beta diversity and naive T cell percentage. Any conclusive comparison of naive versus antigen-experienced cells was prevented by using unsorted PBMCs.

Next came a second PCR, run for about 6 to 12 cycles, which used a sample-barcoded 5' primer along with a J-beta primer mix. Each sample provided no less than 2.5 million CDR3-containing paired-end reads. A single record per CDR3 protein comes from TCRdb applying MiXCR to the 5' RACE reads. The table shows some 1.5 million distinct CDR3 sequences, with over 25% occurring only once. Between the trimmed V and J ends, which lost 4 bases and 0 bases, there was a span of 12 bases. The CDR3 covers 15 residues. Germline V lookup: CDR1 SGHKS, CDR2 YYEKEE (reference sequence). Sequenced sample: blood. The V and J genes are TRBV5-5 and TRBJ2-3; possibly TRBD1 for D (6 bases). The receptor was derived from a woman aged 25 to 39 in good health. The CDR3, as DNA: TGTGCCAGCAGCACCGGGACATCTAGCACAGATACGCAGTATTTT. As protein: CASSTGTSSTDTQYF.